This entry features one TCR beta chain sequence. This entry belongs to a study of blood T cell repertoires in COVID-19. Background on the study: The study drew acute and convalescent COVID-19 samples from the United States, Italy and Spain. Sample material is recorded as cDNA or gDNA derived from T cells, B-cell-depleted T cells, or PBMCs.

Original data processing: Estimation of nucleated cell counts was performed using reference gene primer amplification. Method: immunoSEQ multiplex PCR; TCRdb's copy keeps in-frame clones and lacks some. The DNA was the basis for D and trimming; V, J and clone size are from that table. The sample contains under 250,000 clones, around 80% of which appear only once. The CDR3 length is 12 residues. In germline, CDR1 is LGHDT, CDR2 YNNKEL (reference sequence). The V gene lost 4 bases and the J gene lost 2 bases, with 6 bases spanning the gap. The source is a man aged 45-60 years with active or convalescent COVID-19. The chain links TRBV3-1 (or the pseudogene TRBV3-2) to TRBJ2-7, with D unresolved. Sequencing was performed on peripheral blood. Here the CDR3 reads CASSRAPYEQYF. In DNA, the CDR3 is TGTGCCAGCAGCCGGGCGCCCTACGAGCAGTACTTC.